A selection of T cell receptor beta chains follows, all from one sample in a study of T-cell memory formation after mild COVID-19. TCRdb re-called the 5' RACE reads through MiXCR, storing one row per CDR3 protein. The table has more than 300,000 distinct CDR3 sequences, roughly an eighth seen once. Sequencing used PBMCs or a T cell subset sorted from them (not recorded which). The receptors were sampled from a man aged 18 to 30 who had mild COVID-19 (a few samples of this study predate the infection). Cell type and time point are not known. Both conserved end residues are part of each CDR3. A D gene is named only where the DNA matches it firmly. Only some rows state a clone size, as once, few, many or a class for expanded clones.

v_gene: TRBV5-1; d_gene: TRBD1; j_gene: TRBJ2-7; abundance: few; CDR3aa: CASSPGSTGMAPYEQYF; CDR3nt: TGCGCCAGCAGCCCGGGATCGACAGGGATGGCCCCATACGAGCAGTACTTC
v_gene: TRBV7-2; d_gene: NA; j_gene: TRBJ1-1; abundance: NA; CDR3aa: CASSFSGVNTEAFF; CDR3nt: TGTGCCAGCAGCTTTTCGGGGGTCAACACTGAAGCTTTCTTT
v_gene: TRBV24-1; d_gene: NA; j_gene: TRBJ1-2; abundance: few; CDR3aa: CATSADSANYGYTF; CDR3nt: TGTGCCACCAGTGCGGACTCGGCTAACTATGGCTACACCTTC
v_gene: TRBV4-2; d_gene: NA; j_gene: TRBJ1-6; abundance: NA; CDR3aa: CASSQDRGSFSAPLHF; CDR3nt: TGTGCCAGCAGCCAAGATCGCGGCTCCTTTAGCGCACCCCTCCACTTT
v_gene: TRBV4-1; d_gene: TRBD1; j_gene: TRBJ2-7; abundance: NA; CDR3aa: CASSRPGQTSYEQYF; CDR3nt: TGCGCCAGCAGTCGACCGGGACAGACCTCCTACGAGCAGTACTTC
v_gene: TRBV24-1; d_gene: NA; j_gene: TRBJ2-1; abundance: NA; CDR3aa: CATSDQNNEQFF; CDR3nt: TGTGCCACCAGTGATCAGAACAATGAGCAGTTCTTC
v_gene: TRBV20-1; d_gene: NA; j_gene: TRBJ2-5; abundance: few; CDR3aa: CSALAEFQETQYF; CDR3nt: TGCAGTGCTTTAGCGGAATTCCAAGAGACCCAGTACTTC
v_gene: TRBV6-2/TRBV6-3; d_gene: TRBD2; j_gene: TRBJ2-5; abundance: NA; CDR3aa: CASSYPTSGGLQETQYF; CDR3nt: TGTGCCAGCAGTTACCCTACTAGCGGGGGCCTCCAAGAGACCCAGTACTTC
v_gene: TRBV20-1; d_gene: NA; j_gene: TRBJ2-3; abundance: few; CDR3aa: CSAREPAAPPDTQYF; CDR3nt: TGCAGTGCTAGAGAGCCCGCAGCTCCGCCAGATACGCAGTATTTT
v_gene: TRBV20-1; d_gene: NA; j_gene: TRBJ2-5; abundance: few; CDR3aa: CSARDGRALGGETQYF; CDR3nt: TGCAGTGCTAGAGACGGGCGGGCTTTAGGTGGCGAGACCCAGTACTTC
v_gene: TRBV10-3; d_gene: TRBD2; j_gene: TRBJ2-7; abundance: once; CDR3aa: CAISEAGTSGDYEQYF; CDR3nt: TGTGCCATCAGTGAGGCTGGGACTAGCGGGGACTACGAGCAGTACTTC
v_gene: TRBV18; d_gene: NA; j_gene: TRBJ2-7; abundance: NA; CDR3aa: CASSPPVGEQYF; CDR3nt: TGTGCCAGCTCACCACCTGTTGGCGAGCAGTACTTC
v_gene: TRBV7-3; d_gene: NA; j_gene: TRBJ1-4; abundance: few; CDR3aa: CASSPTRGEKLFF; CDR3nt: TGTGCCAGCAGCCCCACCCGGGGTGAAAAACTGTTTTTT
v_gene: TRBV15; d_gene: TRBD2; j_gene: TRBJ2-1; abundance: NA; CDR3aa: CATSRDRGGPREQFF; CDR3nt: TGTGCCACCAGCAGAGATCGGGGGGGCCCTAGGGAGCAGTTCTTC
v_gene: TRBV3-1; d_gene: NA; j_gene: TRBJ1-2; abundance: once; CDR3aa: CASSQEFQGFKGYTF; CDR3nt: TGTGCCAGCAGCCAAGAATTCCAGGGTTTCAAGGGCTACACCTTC
v_gene: TRBV12-3/TRBV12-4; d_gene: NA; j_gene: TRBJ1-1; abundance: few; CDR3aa: CASSLPFGFGTEAFF; CDR3nt: TGTGCCAGCAGTCTGCCGTTTGGGTTCGGGACTGAAGCTTTCTTT
v_gene: TRBV12-3/TRBV12-4; d_gene: NA; j_gene: TRBJ1-4; abundance: NA; CDR3aa: CASRVIGGEATNEKLFF; CDR3nt: TGTGCCAGCAGGGTAATCGGGGGGGAAGCAACTAATGAAAAACTGTTTTTT
v_gene: TRBV27; d_gene: NA; j_gene: TRBJ2-1; abundance: few; CDR3aa: CASSLAGFSYNEQFF; CDR3nt: TGTGCCAGCAGTCTGGCCGGTTTCTCCTACAATGAGCAGTTCTTC
v_gene: TRBV4-3; d_gene: NA; j_gene: TRBJ2-3; abundance: few; CDR3aa: CASSSRSTGADTQYF; CDR3nt: TGCGCCAGCAGCTCCCGGAGTACGGGGGCAGATACGCAGTATTTT
v_gene: TRBV6-6; d_gene: NA; j_gene: TRBJ1-1; abundance: NA; CDR3aa: CASSRPPTGITEAFF; CDR3nt: TGTGCCAGCAGCCGCCCCCCTACAGGAATCACTGAAGCTTTCTTT
v_gene: TRBV5-1; d_gene: NA; j_gene: TRBJ1-5; abundance: few; CDR3aa: CASSLEGPQPQHF; CDR3nt: TGCGCCAGCAGCTTGGAGGGGCCGCAGCCCCAGCATTTT